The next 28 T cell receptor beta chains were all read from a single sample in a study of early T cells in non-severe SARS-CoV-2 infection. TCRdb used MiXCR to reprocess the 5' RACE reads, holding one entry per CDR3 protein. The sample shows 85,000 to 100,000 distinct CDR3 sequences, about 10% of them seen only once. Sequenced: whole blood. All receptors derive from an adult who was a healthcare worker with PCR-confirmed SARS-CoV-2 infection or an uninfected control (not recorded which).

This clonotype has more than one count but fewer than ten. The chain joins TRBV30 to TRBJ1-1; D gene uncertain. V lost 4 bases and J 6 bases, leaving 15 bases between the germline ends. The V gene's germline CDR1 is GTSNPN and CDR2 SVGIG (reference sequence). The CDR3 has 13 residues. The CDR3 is CAWNRTPGAEAFF. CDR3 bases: TGTGCCTGGAACCGGACCCCTGGCGCTGAAGCTTTCTTT.

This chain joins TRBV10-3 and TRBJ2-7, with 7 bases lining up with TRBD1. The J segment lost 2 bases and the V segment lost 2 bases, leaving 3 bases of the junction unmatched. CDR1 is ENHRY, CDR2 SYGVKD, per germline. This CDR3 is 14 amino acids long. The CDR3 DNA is TGTGCCATCAGTGAGGGGGGACAGACCTACGAGCAGTACTTC. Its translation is CAISEGGQTYEQYF.

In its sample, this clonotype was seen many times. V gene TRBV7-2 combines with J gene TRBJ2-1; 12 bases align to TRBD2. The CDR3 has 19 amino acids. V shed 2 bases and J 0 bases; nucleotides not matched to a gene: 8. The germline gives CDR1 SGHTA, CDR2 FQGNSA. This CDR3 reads CASSLYPGLAGSSYNEQFF. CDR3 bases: TGTGCCAGCAGCTTATACCCCGGACTAGCGGGGAGCTCCTACAATGAGCAGTTCTTC.

The DNA of the CDR3 is TGTGCCACCAGCAGGGACAGCTCCTACGAGCAGTACTTC. It is translated as CATSRDSSYEQYF. The chain is built from TRBV15 and TRBJ2-7; the D gene is possibly TRBD1 (6 bases). The CDR3 is 13 residues long. Germline CDR1 LNHNV, CDR2 YYDKDF (reference sequence). V was trimmed by 3 bases and J by 0 bases, leaving 6 bases between them. Variable domain in full (rest from reference TRBV15 and TRBJ2-7): DAMVIQNPRYQVTQFGKPVTLSCSQTLNHNVMYWYQQKSSQAPKLLFHYYDKDFNNEADTPDNFQSRRPNTSFCFLDIRSPGLGDTAMYLCATSRDSSYEQYFGPGTRLTVT.

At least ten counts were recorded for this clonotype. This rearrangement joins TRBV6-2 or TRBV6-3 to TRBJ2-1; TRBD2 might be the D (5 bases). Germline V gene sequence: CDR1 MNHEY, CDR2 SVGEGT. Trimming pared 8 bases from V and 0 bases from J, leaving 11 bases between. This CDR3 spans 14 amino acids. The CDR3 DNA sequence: TGTGCCAGCCTTTTCGGGGACTCCTACAATGAGCAGTTCTTC. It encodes CASLFGDSYNEQFF.

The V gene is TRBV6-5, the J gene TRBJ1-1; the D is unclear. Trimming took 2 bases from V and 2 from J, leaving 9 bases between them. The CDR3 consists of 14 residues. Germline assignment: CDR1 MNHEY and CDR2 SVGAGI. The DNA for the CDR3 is TGTGCCAGCAGTTACCAAATCCGAAACACTGAAGCTTTCTTT. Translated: CASSYQIRNTEAFF.

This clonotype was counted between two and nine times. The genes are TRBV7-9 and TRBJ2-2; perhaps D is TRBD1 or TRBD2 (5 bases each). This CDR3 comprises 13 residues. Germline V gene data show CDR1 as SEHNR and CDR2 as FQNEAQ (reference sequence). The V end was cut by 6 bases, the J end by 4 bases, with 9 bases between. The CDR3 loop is CASSVGTTGELFF. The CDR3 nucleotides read TGTGCCAGCAGTGTGGGGACCACCGGGGAGCTGTTTTTT.

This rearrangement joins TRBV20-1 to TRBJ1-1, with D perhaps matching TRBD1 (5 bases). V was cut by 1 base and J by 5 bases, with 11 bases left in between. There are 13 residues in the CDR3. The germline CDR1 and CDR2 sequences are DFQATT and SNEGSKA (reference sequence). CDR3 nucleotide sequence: TGCAGTGCTAGAGGCCAGGGAAGGACTGAAGCTTTCTTT. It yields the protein CSARGQGRTEAFF.

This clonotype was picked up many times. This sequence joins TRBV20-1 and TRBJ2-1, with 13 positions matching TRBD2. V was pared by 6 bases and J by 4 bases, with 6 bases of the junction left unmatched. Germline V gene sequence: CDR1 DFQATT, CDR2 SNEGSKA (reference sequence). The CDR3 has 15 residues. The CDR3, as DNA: TGCAGTGCCACCGGGACTAGCGGGGTATACAATGAGCAGTTCTTC. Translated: CSATGTSGVYNEQFF.

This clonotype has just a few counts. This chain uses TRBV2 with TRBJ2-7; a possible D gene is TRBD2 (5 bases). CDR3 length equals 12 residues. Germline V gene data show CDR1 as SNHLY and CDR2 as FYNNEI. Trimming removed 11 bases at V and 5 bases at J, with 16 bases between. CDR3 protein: CALRRVGDEQYF. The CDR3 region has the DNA TGTGCCCTAAGGCGGGTTGGGGACGAGCAGTACTTC.

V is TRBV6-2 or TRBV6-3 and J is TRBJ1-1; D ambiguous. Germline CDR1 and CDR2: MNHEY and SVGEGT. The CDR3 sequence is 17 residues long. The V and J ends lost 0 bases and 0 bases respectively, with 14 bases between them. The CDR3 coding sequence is TGTGCCAGCAGTTACTCGAAGGGAAACCTCATGAACACTGAAGCTTTCTTT. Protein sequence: CASSYSKGNLMNTEAFF.

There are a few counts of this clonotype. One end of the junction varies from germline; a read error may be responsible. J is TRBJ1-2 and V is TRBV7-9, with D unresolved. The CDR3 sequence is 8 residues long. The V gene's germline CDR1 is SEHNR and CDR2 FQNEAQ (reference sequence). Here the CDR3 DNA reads TGTGCCAGCAGCCCCGGGCTATTC. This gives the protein CASSPGLF.

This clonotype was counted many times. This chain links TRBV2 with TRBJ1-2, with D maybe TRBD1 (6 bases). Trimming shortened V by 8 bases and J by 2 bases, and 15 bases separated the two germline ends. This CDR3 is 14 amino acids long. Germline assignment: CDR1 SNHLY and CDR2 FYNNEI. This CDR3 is CASWVGGSNYGYTF. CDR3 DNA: TGTGCCAGCTGGGTAGGGGGATCGAACTATGGCTACACCTTC.

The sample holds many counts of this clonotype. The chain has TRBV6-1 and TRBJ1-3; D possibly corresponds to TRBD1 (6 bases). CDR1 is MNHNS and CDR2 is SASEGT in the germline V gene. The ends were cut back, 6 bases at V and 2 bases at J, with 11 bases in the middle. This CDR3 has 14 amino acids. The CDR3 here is CASRYQGPGNTIYF. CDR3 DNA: TGTGCCAGCAGATACCAGGGGCCTGGAAACACCATATATTTT.

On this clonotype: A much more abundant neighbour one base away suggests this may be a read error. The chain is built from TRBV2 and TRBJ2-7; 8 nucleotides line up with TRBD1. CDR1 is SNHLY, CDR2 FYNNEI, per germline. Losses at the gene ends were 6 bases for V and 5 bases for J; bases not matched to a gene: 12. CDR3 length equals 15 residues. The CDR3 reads CASRGWGRGHHEQYF. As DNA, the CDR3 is TGTGCCAGCAGGGGATGGGGCAGGGGGCACCACGAGCAGTACTTC.

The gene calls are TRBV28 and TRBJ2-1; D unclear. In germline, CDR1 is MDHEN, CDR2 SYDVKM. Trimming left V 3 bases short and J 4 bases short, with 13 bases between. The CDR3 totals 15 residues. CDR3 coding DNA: TGTGCCAGCAGTTTGATGACACTATATTACAATGAGCAGTTCTTC. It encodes CASSLMTLYYNEQFF.

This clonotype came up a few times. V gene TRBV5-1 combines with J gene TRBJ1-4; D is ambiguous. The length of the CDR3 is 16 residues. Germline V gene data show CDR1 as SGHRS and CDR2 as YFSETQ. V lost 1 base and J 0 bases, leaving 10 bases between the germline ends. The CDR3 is CASSLSTPATNEKLFF. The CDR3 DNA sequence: TGCGCCAGCAGCTTGTCGACGCCTGCAACTAATGAAAAACTGTTTTTT.

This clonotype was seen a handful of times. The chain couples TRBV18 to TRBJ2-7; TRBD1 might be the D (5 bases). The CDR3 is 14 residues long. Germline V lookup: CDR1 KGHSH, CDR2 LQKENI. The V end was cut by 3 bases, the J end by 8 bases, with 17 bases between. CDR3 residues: CASSPPGFGYQQYF. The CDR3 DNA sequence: TGTGCCAGCTCACCCCCAGGGTTCGGCTATCAGCAGTACTTC.

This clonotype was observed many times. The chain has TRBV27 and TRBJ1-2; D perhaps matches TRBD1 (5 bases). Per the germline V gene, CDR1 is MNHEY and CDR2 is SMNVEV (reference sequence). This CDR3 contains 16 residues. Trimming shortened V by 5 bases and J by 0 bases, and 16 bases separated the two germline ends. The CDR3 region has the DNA TGTGCCAGCAGTCCCGAGGTGACAGAGACTAACTATGGCTACACCTTC. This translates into CASSPEVTETNYGYTF.

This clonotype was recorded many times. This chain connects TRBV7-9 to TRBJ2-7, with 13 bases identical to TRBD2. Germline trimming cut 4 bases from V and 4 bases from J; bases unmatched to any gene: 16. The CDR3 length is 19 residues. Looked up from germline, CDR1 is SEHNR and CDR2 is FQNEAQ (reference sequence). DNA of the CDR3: TGTGCCAGCAGCTGGGCGATTAGGACTAGCGGGAGTACACTATACGAGCAGTACTTC. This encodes CASSWAIRTSGSTLYEQYF.

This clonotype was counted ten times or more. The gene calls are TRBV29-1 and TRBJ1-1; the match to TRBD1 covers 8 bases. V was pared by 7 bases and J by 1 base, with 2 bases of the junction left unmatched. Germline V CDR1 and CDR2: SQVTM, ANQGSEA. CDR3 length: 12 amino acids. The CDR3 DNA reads TGCAGCGCTGACAGGGGGAACACTGAAGCTTTCTTT. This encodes CSADRGNTEAFF.

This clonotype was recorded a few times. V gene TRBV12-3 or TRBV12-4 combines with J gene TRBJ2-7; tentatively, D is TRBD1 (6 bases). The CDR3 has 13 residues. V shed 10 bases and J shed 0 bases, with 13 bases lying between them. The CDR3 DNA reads TGTGCCACCGGAAGGACAGCCTCCTACGAGCAGTACTTC. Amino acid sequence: CATGRTASYEQYF.

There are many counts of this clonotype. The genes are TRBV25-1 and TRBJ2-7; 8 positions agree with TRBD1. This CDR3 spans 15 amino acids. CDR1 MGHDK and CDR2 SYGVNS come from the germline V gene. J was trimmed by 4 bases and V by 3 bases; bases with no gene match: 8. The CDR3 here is CASSDEGTGKYEQYF. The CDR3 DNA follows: TGTGCCAGCAGTGACGAAGGGACAGGAAAATACGAGCAGTACTTC.

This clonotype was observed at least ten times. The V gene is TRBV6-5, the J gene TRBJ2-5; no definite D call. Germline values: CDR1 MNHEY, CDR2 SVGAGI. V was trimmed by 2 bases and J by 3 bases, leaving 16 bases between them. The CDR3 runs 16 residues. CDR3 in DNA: TGTGCCAGCAGTTACGGTCCCGGACGGAAGGAAGAGACCCAGTACTTC. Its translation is CASSYGPGRKEETQYF.

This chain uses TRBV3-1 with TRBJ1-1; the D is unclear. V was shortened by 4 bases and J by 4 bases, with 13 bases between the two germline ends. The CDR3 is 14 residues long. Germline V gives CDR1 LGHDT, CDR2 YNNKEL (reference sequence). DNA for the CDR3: TGTGCCAGCAGCCCCCCTGGACTGAGCACTGAAGCTTTCTTT. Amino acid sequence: CASSPPGLSTEAFF.

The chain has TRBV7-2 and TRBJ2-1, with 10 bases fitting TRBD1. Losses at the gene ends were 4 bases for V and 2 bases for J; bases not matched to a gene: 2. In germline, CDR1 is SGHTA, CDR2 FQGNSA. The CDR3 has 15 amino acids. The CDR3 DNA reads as TGTGCCAGCAGCTCGACAGGGGGCGCCTACAATGAGCAGTTCTTC. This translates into CASSSTGGAYNEQFF.

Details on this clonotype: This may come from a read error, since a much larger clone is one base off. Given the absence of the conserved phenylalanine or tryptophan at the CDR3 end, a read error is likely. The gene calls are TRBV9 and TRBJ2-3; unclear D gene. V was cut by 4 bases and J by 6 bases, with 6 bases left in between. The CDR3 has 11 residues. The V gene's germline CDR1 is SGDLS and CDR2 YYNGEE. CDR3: CASSLLDTQYL. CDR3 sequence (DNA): TGTGCCAGCAGCCTGTTGGATACGCAGTATCTT.

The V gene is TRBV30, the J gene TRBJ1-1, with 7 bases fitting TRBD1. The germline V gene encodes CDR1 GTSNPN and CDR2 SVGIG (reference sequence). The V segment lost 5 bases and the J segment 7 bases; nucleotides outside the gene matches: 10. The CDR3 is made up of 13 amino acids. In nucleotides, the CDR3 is TGTGCCTGGGACACAGGGGCAGGCAGTGAAGCTTTCTTT. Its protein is CAWDTGAGSEAFF.